This is a list of T cell receptor beta chains from one sample in a study of PD-1 blockade in mismatch repair-deficient tumors. Libraries were prepared by immunoSEQ multiplex PCR; TCRdb keeps only in-frame clonotypes and omits some of them. The sample records about 51,000 clones, approximately 81% being singletons. The sequencing used peripheral blood, collected less than 21 weeks after starting pembrolizumab. Every receptor here comes from an adult with mismatch repair-deficient cancer. Both conserved end residues are part of each CDR3. The order of the fields is clone size, D gene, V gene, J gene, CDR3 protein, CDR3 DNA. D genes are given only for firm matches. Part of the rows lack a size; the others show once, few, many or a class for expanded clones.

clone size: .
D gene: .
V gene: TRBV11-3
J gene: TRBJ2-5
CDR3 protein: CASSKGGGETQYF
CDR3 DNA: TGTGCCAGCAGTAAGGGAGGGGGAGAGACCCAGTACTTC

clone size: .
D gene: TRBD1
V gene: TRBV6-5
J gene: TRBJ2-1
CDR3 protein: CANPHSLQGAEQFF
CDR3 DNA: TGTGCCAACCCTCATAGCCTACAGGGGGCTGAGCAGTTCTTC

clone size: .
D gene: TRBD1
V gene: TRBV2
J gene: TRBJ2-7
CDR3 protein: CASRGQGYEQYF
CDR3 DNA: TGTGCCAGCAGGGGACAGGGGTACGAGCAGTACTTC

clone size: .
D gene: .
V gene: TRBV19
J gene: TRBJ1-2
CDR3 protein: CASSIGGVFNYGYTF
CDR3 DNA: TGTGCCAGTAGTATAGGAGGGGTTTTTAACTATGGCTACACCTTC

clone size: .
D gene: .
V gene: TRBV5-6
J gene: TRBJ2-3
CDR3 protein: CASTQASGGSDTQYF
CDR3 DNA: TGTGCCAGCACTCAGGCTAGTGGGGGGTCAGATACGCAGTATTTT

clone size: few
D gene: .
V gene: TRBV27
J gene: TRBJ1-1
CDR3 protein: CASSIDEKNTEAFF
CDR3 DNA: TGTGCCAGCAGCATCGACGAAAAGAACACTGAAGCTTTCTTT

clone size: .
D gene: .
V gene: TRBV10-2
J gene: TRBJ1-3
CDR3 protein: CASSGTDINSGNTIYF
CDR3 DNA: TGCGCCAGCAGTGGAACGGACATTAACTCTGGAAACACCATATATTTT

clone size: .
D gene: .
V gene: TRBV6-1
J gene: TRBJ1-5
CDR3 protein: CASSENENQPQHF
CDR3 DNA: TGTGCCAGCAGTGAAAACGAAAATCAGCCCCAGCATTTT

clone size: .
D gene: .
V gene: TRBV4-3
J gene: TRBJ1-2
CDR3 protein: CASSQEGYSNYGYTF
CDR3 DNA: TGCGCCAGCAGCCAAGAGGGTTACTCTAACTATGGCTACACCTTC

clone size: once
D gene: .
V gene: TRBV12-5
J gene: TRBJ1-1
CDR3 protein: CASGLVTGLKVMNTEAFF
CDR3 DNA: TGTGCTAGTGGTTTGGTAACAGGGCTTAAAGTTATGAACACTGAAGCTTTCTTT

clone size: .
D gene: .
V gene: TRBV27
J gene: TRBJ2-1
CDR3 protein: CASSEGFTYNEQFF
CDR3 DNA: TGTGCCAGCAGTGAGGGATTCACCTACAATGAGCAGTTCTTC

clone size: .
D gene: .
V gene: TRBV2
J gene: TRBJ2-1
CDR3 protein: CASSEGESSYNEQFF
CDR3 DNA: TGTGCCAGCAGTGAGGGGGAGTCGTCCTACAATGAGCAGTTCTTC

clone size: .
D gene: .
V gene: TRBV27
J gene: TRBJ2-7
CDR3 protein: CASSFGADSYEQYF
CDR3 DNA: TGTGCCAGCAGTTTCGGAGCGGACTCCTACGAGCAGTACTTC

clone size: .
D gene: .
V gene: TRBV5-4
J gene: TRBJ2-3
CDR3 protein: CASSLLTAGDTQYF
CDR3 DNA: TGTGCCAGCAGCTTGTTGACCGCAGGGGATACGCAGTATTTT

clone size: .
D gene: .
V gene: TRBV19
J gene: TRBJ1-2
CDR3 protein: CASTHQGISYGYTF
CDR3 DNA: TGTGCCAGTACCCATCAGGGGATTAGCTATGGCTACACCTTC

clone size: .
D gene: .
V gene: TRBV7-8
J gene: TRBJ1-2
CDR3 protein: CASSARQEGGYTF
CDR3 DNA: TGTGCCAGCAGCGCCCGACAGGAGGGGGGCTACACCTTC

clone size: .
D gene: .
V gene: TRBV25-1
J gene: TRBJ1-1
CDR3 protein: CASSEYFLGGTNTEAFF
CDR3 DNA: TGTGCCAGCAGTGAATATTTTCTTGGAGGAACGAACACTGAAGCTTTCTTT

clone size: .
D gene: .
V gene: TRBV27
J gene: TRBJ2-7
CDR3 protein: CASSPQTTGFSYEQYF
CDR3 DNA: TGTGCCAGCAGTCCACAAACGACAGGCTTCTCCTACGAGCAGTACTTC

clone size: .
D gene: .
V gene: TRBV14
J gene: TRBJ1-4
CDR3 protein: CASSQDQVKLFF
CDR3 DNA: TGTGCCAGCAGCCAAGATCAAGTAAAACTGTTTTTT

clone size: .
D gene: .
V gene: TRBV28
J gene: TRBJ1-2
CDR3 protein: CASSLQTDGYTF
CDR3 DNA: TGTGCCAGCAGTCTACAAACGGATGGCTACACCTTC

clone size: .
D gene: .
V gene: TRBV19
J gene: TRBJ2-1
CDR3 protein: CASSPGQELYNEQFF
CDR3 DNA: TGTGCCAGTAGTCCCGGGCAGGAGCTCTACAATGAGCAGTTCTTC

clone size: .
D gene: TRBD2
V gene: TRBV10-3
J gene: TRBJ2-1
CDR3 protein: CAISEGREGPNEQFF
CDR3 DNA: TGTGCCATCAGTGAAGGTCGGGAGGGCCCAAATGAGCAGTTCTTC

clone size: .
D gene: .
V gene: TRBV7-9
J gene: TRBJ2-1
CDR3 protein: CASSLTRVLDEQFF
CDR3 DNA: TGTGCCAGCAGCTTGACTAGGGTATTGGATGAGCAGTTCTTC

clone size: .
D gene: .
V gene: TRBV5-6
J gene: TRBJ2-2
CDR3 protein: CASSLGVRKVDGELFF
CDR3 DNA: TGTGCCAGCAGCTTGGGGGTGCGGAAAGTAGACGGGGAGCTGTTTTTT

clone size: .
D gene: .
V gene: TRBV5-4
J gene: TRBJ2-1
CDR3 protein: CASSPSSSSYNEQFF
CDR3 DNA: TGTGCCAGCAGCCCGAGTTCGAGCTCCTACAATGAGCAGTTCTTC

clone size: .
D gene: TRBD1
V gene: TRBV6-6
J gene: TRBJ1-1
CDR3 protein: CASSRDRGPTEAFF
CDR3 DNA: TGTGCCAGCAGTAGGGACAGGGGGCCCACTGAAGCTTTCTTT

clone size: .
D gene: .
V gene: TRBV11-3
J gene: TRBJ2-2
CDR3 protein: CASSWSGTGELFF
CDR3 DNA: TGTGCCAGCAGCTGGTCGGGGACCGGGGAGCTGTTTTTT

clone size: .
D gene: TRBD2
V gene: TRBV6-5
J gene: TRBJ2-3
CDR3 protein: CATGEGRGDTQYF
CDR3 DNA: TGTGCCACCGGGGAGGGACGAGGGGATACGCAGTATTTT

clone size: few
D gene: .
V gene: TRBV7-9
J gene: TRBJ2-6
CDR3 protein: CASSSNSPNVLTF
CDR3 DNA: TGTGCCAGCAGCTCCAACTCACCCAACGTCCTGACTTTC

clone size: .
D gene: TRBD1
V gene: TRBV11-1
J gene: TRBJ2-1
CDR3 protein: CASSLGQGMYHLFGEQFF
CDR3 DNA: TGTGCCAGCAGCCTGGGACAGGGTATGTACCACCTTTTCGGTGAGCAGTTCTTC

clone size: few
D gene: .
V gene: TRBV19
J gene: TRBJ2-6
CDR3 protein: CASSKQTGDSGANVLTF
CDR3 DNA: TGTGCCAGTAGTAAACAGACAGGAGACTCTGGGGCCAACGTCCTGACTTTC

clone size: .
D gene: .
V gene: TRBV4-3
J gene: TRBJ1-3
CDR3 protein: CASSQDLGTPIIGNTIYF
CDR3 DNA: TGCGCCAGCAGCCAAGATCTGGGGACACCCATAATCGGAAACACCATATATTTT